Following are 5 T cell receptor beta chains from one sample sequenced in a study of early T cells in non-severe SARS-CoV-2 infection. TCRdb re-called the 5' RACE reads with MiXCR, one entry per CDR3 protein. This sample has some 57,000 distinct CDR3 sequences, with 5.6% found just once. The specimen sequenced was whole blood. These receptors all stem from an adult who was a healthcare worker with PCR-confirmed SARS-CoV-2 infection or an uninfected control (not recorded which).

This clonotype was counted ten times or more. The chain is built from TRBV7-2 and TRBJ1-1; D gene unclear. Germline V lookup: CDR1 SGHTA, CDR2 FQGNSA. V was trimmed by 2 bases and J by 1 base, leaving 5 bases between them. This CDR3 has 13 amino acids. The DNA of the CDR3 is TGTGCCAGCAGCTTATCTGGGAACACTGAAGCTTTCTTT. This codes for CASSLSGNTEAFF.

This clonotype was seen ten or more times. J is TRBJ2-3 and V is TRBV24-1; D remains unclear. V was pared by 5 bases and J by 4 bases, with 9 bases between. The CDR3 consists of 13 residues. From germline, CDR1 is KGHDR and CDR2 SFDVKD. Here the CDR3 DNA reads TGTGCCACCAGTGCTTTTTTTTCAGATACGCAGTATTTT. This codes for CATSAFFSDTQYF.

This clonotype was detected many times. This chain joins TRBV29-1 and TRBJ2-5, with D possibly TRBD2 on 5 matching bases. The CDR3 loop spans 13 amino acids. CDR1 and CDR2 (germline): SQVTM, ANQGSEA. Deletions cut 7 bases from V and 5 bases from J, with 17 bases between. CDR3 amino acids: CSARTGYRETQYF. CDR3 coding DNA: TGCAGCGCTCGAACGGGGTACCGGGAGACCCAGTACTTC.

At least ten counts were recorded for this clonotype. The V call is TRBV24-1, the J call TRBJ2-3; tentatively, D is TRBD2 (6 bases). This CDR3 contains 14 residues. V lost 4 bases, J lost 2 bases, and 9 bases lay in between. Germline V gene lookup returns CDR1 KGHDR and CDR2 SFDVKD. CDR3 coding DNA: TGTGCCACCAGTGAACGGGACTTCACAGATACGCAGTATTTT. Translating gives CATSERDFTDTQYF.

This clonotype occurred many times. The chain joins TRBV24-1 to TRBJ2-1, with TRBD2 matching over 9 bases. Germline CDR1 and CDR2: KGHDR and SFDVKD. This CDR3 has 15 residues. V dropped 0 bases and J dropped 9; count of bases not matched to a gene: 5. Here the CDR3 DNA reads TGTGCCACCAGTGATTTGAAGGCGGGGGGGACTGAGCAGTTCTTC. It specifies CATSDLKAGGTEQFF.